A selection of T cell receptor beta chains follows, all from one sample in a study of blood T cells in healthy people across ages. TCRdb itself ran the 5' RACE reads through MiXCR, one entry per CDR3 protein. This table holds 650,000 to 700,000 distinct CDR3 sequences, 32% found once. Sequencing was performed on blood. The receptors stem from an elderly woman in good health. Each CDR3 is given without its conserved first and last residue. The listing skips clone size in some rows; elsewhere it reads once, few, many or a size class.

abundance | j_gene | len | v_gene | CDR3aa
many | TRBJ2-1 | 12 | TRBV20-1 | SARVGSSYNEQF
. | TRBJ2-1 | 12 | TRBV29-1 | SAAVGGDYNEQF
many | TRBJ1-1 | 10 | TRBV30 | AWRDGNTEAF
. | TRBJ2-6 | 14 | TRBV7-9 | ASSLALDSGANVLT
many | TRBJ2-7 | 10 | TRBV7-2 | ASSLSVYEQY
many | TRBJ2-3 | 16 | TRBV4-2 | ASSQLIPGQGSTDTQY
many | TRBJ1-6 | 14 | TRBV7-2 | ASSFSGAGENSPLH
. | TRBJ1-1 | 13 | TRBV5-4 | ASSGNGGLNTEAF
many | TRBJ2-7 | 19 | TRBV12-3/TRBV12-4 | ASSLITTGQGATPSSYEQY
many | TRBJ2-1 | 14 | TRBV5-1 | ASSLVSSSSYNEQF
many | TRBJ2-1 | 13 | TRBV7-2 | ASSFFGGPGNEQF
. | TRBJ2-2 | 14 | TRBV2 | ASSPRTGGVTGELF
many | TRBJ2-1 | 12 | TRBV6-5 | ASRETGFYNEQF
. | TRBJ2-7 | 10 | TRBV11-2 | ASSKERNQQY
many | TRBJ1-2 | 14 | TRBV12-3/TRBV12-4 | ASSLSVRTLNYGYT
many | TRBJ1-2 | 13 | TRBV7-2 | ASSDPGQWNYGYT
many | TRBJ2-7 | 12 | TRBV15 | ATSRGANSIQQY
many | TRBJ2-7 | 12 | TRBV6-6 | ASSPLSSKGEQY
many | TRBJ2-5 | 14 | TRBV3-1 | ASSPVIAGDVETQY
many | TRBJ2-5 | 16 | TRBV4-1 | ASSPYPPNEGYQETQY
many | TRBJ1-4 | 12 | TRBV2 | ASSEGIVREKLF
. | TRBJ2-3 | 12 | TRBV29-1 | SVRGSWGTDTQY
many | TRBJ2-7 | 13 | TRBV7-8 | ASSAQGTPPNEQY
. | TRBJ1-1 | 16 | TRBV18 | ASSPFRPGTGTNTEAF
many | TRBJ1-4 | 14 | TRBV4-3 | ASSQTDRLANEKLF
. | TRBJ2-3 | 16 | TRBV11-2 | ASSLFPLETGLADTQY
few | TRBJ1-2 | 12 | TRBV11-2 | ASSLPGGAGGYT
. | TRBJ1-2 | 14 | TRBV2 | ARSSDFDRVGHGYT
. | TRBJ2-1 | 15 | TRBV6-1 | ASSGSPVSSSYNEQF
many | TRBJ1-2 | 13 | TRBV29-1 | SVEAADSFNYGYT
many | TRBJ2-1 | 14 | TRBV7-2 | ASSLASSGVRNEQF
many | TRBJ2-3 | 14 | TRBV20-1 | SAPSVMDRGPDTQY
. | TRBJ1-1 | 12 | TRBV5-1 | ASSLSTGLTEAF
many | TRBJ1-6 | 15 | TRBV5-1 | ASSLGTVSSYNSPLH
many | TRBJ1-2 | 12 | TRBV25-1 | ASRAGTGRRGYT
. | TRBJ2-1 | 14 | TRBV20-1 | SASGLAGVTYNEQF
many | TRBJ2-1 | 13 | TRBV28 | ASSPGPRNDNEQF
. | TRBJ2-5 | 13 | TRBV28 | ASMSQTVPYYGQY
once | TRBJ2-7 | 13 | TRBV10-2 | ASSESSGSSYEQY
. | TRBJ2-3 | 13 | TRBV12-3/TRBV12-4 | ASSSGRASADAQY
many | TRBJ2-5 | 14 | TRBV3-1 | ASSQAGQGAGETQY
. | TRBJ2-2 | 16 | TRBV5-1 | ASSAGPGLPARTGELF
. | TRBJ1-2 | 8 | TRBV20-1 | SARAEGYT
many | TRBJ2-5 | 14 | TRBV12-3/TRBV12-4 | ASSLILAAPGETQY
many | TRBJ1-5 | 12 | TRBV6-5 | ASSYGGQNQPQH
many | TRBJ2-5 | 13 | TRBV20-1 | SAAQPWQLQETQY
. | TRBJ1-1 | 12 | TRBV20-1 | SARDRGMNTEAF
. | TRBJ2-3 | 13 | TRBV5-1 | ASSLVRESTDTQY
many | TRBJ2-7 | 17 | TRBV27 | ASSKGAGRAGKTGYEQY